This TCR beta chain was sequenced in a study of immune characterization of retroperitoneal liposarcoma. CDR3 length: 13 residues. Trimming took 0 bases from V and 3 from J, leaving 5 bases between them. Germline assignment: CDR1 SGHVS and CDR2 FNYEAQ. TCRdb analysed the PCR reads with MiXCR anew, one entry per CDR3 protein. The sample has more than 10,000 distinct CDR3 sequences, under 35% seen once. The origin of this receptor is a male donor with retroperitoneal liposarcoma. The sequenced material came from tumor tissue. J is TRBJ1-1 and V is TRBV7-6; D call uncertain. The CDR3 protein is CASSLAAYTEAFF. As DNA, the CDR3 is TGTGCCAGCAGCTTAGCAGCGTACACTGAAGCTTTCTTT.